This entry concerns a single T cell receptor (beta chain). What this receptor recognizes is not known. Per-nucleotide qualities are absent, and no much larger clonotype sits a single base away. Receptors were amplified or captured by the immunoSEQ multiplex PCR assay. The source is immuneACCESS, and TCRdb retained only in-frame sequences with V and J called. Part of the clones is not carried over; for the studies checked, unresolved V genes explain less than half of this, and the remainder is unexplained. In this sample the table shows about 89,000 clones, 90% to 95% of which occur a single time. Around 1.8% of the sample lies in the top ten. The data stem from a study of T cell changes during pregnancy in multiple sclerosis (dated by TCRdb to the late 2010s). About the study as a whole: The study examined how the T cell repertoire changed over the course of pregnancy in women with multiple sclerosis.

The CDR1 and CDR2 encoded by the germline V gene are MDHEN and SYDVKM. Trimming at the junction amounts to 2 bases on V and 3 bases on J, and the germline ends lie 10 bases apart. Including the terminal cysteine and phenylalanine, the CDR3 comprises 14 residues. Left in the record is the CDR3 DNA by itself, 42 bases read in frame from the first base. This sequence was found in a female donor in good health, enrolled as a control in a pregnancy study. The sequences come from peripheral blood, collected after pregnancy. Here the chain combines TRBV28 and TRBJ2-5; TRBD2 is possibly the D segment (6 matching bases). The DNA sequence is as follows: TGTGCCAGCAGTTTAATATCGGGGGAAGAGACCCAGTACTTC. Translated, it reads CASSLISGEETQYF.